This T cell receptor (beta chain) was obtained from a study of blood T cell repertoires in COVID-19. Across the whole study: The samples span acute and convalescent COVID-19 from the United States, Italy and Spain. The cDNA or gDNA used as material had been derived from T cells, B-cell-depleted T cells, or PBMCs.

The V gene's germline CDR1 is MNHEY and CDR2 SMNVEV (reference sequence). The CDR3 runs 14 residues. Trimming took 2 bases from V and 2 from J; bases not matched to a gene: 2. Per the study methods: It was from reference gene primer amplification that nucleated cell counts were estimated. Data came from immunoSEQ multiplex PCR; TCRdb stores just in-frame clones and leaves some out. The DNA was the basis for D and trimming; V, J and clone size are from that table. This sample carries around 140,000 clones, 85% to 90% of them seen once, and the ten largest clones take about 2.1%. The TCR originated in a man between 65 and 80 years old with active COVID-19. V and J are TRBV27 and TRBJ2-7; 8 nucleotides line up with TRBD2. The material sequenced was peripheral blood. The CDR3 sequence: CASSLEAGAYEQYF. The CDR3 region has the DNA TGTGCCAGCAGTTTAGAAGCGGGAGCCTACGAGCAGTACTTC.